One sample yielded the 25 T cell receptor beta chains listed below, sequenced in a study of blood T cells in healthy people across ages. The use of a sample-barcoded 5' primer and a J-beta primer mix characterized a second PCR of roughly 6 to 11 cycles. TCRdb re-called the 5' RACE reads through MiXCR, storing one row per CDR3 protein. The data show some 880,000 distinct CDR3 sequences, roughly 40% seen once. Sequenced: blood. All receptors come from a man between 18 and 29 years old in good health.

The chain combines TRBV2 with TRBJ1-1; D may be TRBD1 (5 bases). V dropped 7 bases and J dropped 4 bases, with 13 bases sitting between them. Germline values: CDR1 SNHLY, CDR2 FYNNEI. The CDR3 is 13 amino acids. In nucleotides, the CDR3 is TGTGCCAGCACCCGGCGGAGGGGCACTGAAGCTTTCTTT. Its translation is CASTRRRGTEAFF.

Note on this clonotype: Since a much larger clone is just one base distant, this may be a read error. V usage is TRBV12-3 or TRBV12-4 and J usage is TRBJ2-5, with TRBD2 as a possible D gene (5 bases). The DNA end favors TRBJ2-1, so the J call may be wrong. The CDR3 is 15 amino acids. The CDR3 reads CASSFGLPLGETQFF. The CDR3 DNA sequence: TGTGCCAGCAGTTTTGGTCTCCCCCTGGGAGAGACCCAGTTCTTC.

This clonotype has ten or more counts. The rearrangement links TRBV3-1 to TRBJ2-1, with 8 bases aligning to TRBD1. There are 14 residues in the CDR3. The V gene's germline CDR1 is LGHDT and CDR2 YNNKEL (reference sequence). The ends lost 3 bases at V and 8 bases at J; junction bases unmatched: 6. The CDR3 DNA is TGTGCCAGCAGCCATCGGACAGGGTGGTATGAGCAGTTCTTC. This gives the protein CASSHRTGWYEQFF.

The chain couples TRBV5-6 to TRBJ2-1; D uncertain. V was trimmed by 2 bases and J by 4 bases, leaving 10 bases between them. CDR1 is SGHDT, CDR2 YYEEEE, per germline. The CDR3 is 14 amino acids. DNA of the CDR3: TGTGCCAGCAGCTTATTGCAAGCATACAATGAGCAGTTCTTC. It is translated as CASSLLQAYNEQFF. Filled out from reference TRBV5-6 and TRBJ2-1, the complete variable domain reads DAGVTQSPTHLIKTRGQQVTLRCSPKSGHDTVSWYQQALGQGPQFIFQYYEEEERQRGNFPDRFSGHQFPNYSSELNVNALLLGDSALYLCASSLLQAYNEQFFGPGTRLTVL.

Many counts were recorded for this clonotype. The CDR3 DNA is TGTGCCAGCAGTTCATGGAGGAATGAGCAGTTCTTC. Translated, it gives CASSSWRNEQFF. This rearrangement joins TRBV7-9 to TRBJ2-1, with a weak D call TRBD2 (5 bases). Germline V lookup: CDR1 SEHNR, CDR2 FQNEAQ (reference sequence). Trimming stripped 6 bases from V and 7 bases from J, with 10 bases between. The CDR3 is made up of 12 amino acids.

In this sample, this clonotype turned up a few times. The rearrangement joins TRBV7-2 to TRBJ1-6; D is unclear. V shed 6 bases and J shed 8 bases, with 5 bases lying between them. The CDR3 extends over 11 amino acids. Germline loops: CDR1 SGHTA, CDR2 FQGNSA. The CDR3, as DNA: TGTGCCAGCAGGCGTGATTCACCCCTCCACTTT. It translates to CASRRDSPLHF.

This clonotype was found a few times. The rearrangement uses TRBV10-2 and TRBJ2-1, with unresolved D. Trimming removed 1 base at V and 5 bases at J, with 9 bases between. CDR1 WSHSY and CDR2 SAAADI come from the germline V gene. CDR3 length equals 14 residues. DNA for the CDR3: TGCGCCAGCAGTGAGTACCTGGAACACAATGAGCAGTTCTTC. It specifies CASSEYLEHNEQFF.

This clonotype came up a few times. The CDR3 coding sequence is TGCAGTGCTAGCCGAACAGGGGTTGTCGAAAAACTGTTTTTT. Residues: CSASRTGVVEKLFF. This chain links TRBV20-1 with TRBJ1-4, with 7 bases fitting TRBD1. Germline CDR1 reads DFQATT; CDR2 reads SNEGSKA (reference sequence). With V trimmed by 3 bases and J by 8 bases, 9 bases remained unmatched. This CDR3 is 14 amino acids long.

This clonotype appeared a few times. The chain has TRBV20-1 and TRBJ2-1; unclear D gene. The CDR3 has 13 residues. The ends were cut back, 2 bases at V and 7 bases at J, with 12 bases in the middle. CDR1 DFQATT and CDR2 SNEGSKA come from the germline V gene (reference sequence). The DNA of the CDR3 is TGCAGTGCTAGACCTCTTGGGTATAATGAGCAGTTCTTC. Protein: CSARPLGYNEQFF.

This clonotype was detected a few times. An end of the junction does not agree with germline; a read error may underlie this. This chain links TRBV12-3 or TRBV12-4 with TRBJ2-7, with D perhaps TRBD1 or TRBD2 (6 bases each). The CDR3 totals 13 residues. The CDR3 coding sequence is TGTTCCAGCAGTTTCGGGGGCCCAGATACCCAGTACTTC. Translating it yields CSSSFGGPDTQYF.

The chain employs TRBV28 and TRBJ1-2, with D perhaps TRBD1 (5 bases). CDR1 MDHEN and CDR2 SYDVKM come from the germline V gene. The CDR3 loop spans 14 amino acids. Trimming cost V 7 bases and J 2 bases, with 14 bases left between them. CDR3: CASTLAGPNYGYTF. Here the CDR3 DNA reads TGTGCCAGCACCTTGGCAGGGCCCAACTATGGCTACACCTTC.

The chain has TRBV20-1 and TRBJ2-5, with 12 nucleotides matching TRBD1. Losses at the gene ends were 6 bases for V and 0 bases for J; bases not matched to a gene: 5. The CDR3 extends over 15 amino acids. The germline CDR1 and CDR2 sequences are DFQATT and SNEGSKA (reference sequence). The CDR3 nucleotides read TGCAGTGCCCCCCGGGACAGGGGGCACCAAGAGACCCAGTACTTC. Encoded protein: CSAPRDRGHQETQYF.

V is TRBV16 and J is TRBJ1-4; D remains ambiguous. With 1 base removed from V and 1 base from J, the gap between germline ends came to 4 bases. CDR1 is KGHSY, CDR2 FQNENV, per germline. The CDR3 is 14 residues long. CDR3 region: CASSQFVTNEKLFF. The DNA for the CDR3 is TGTGCCAGCAGCCAATTCGTAACTAATGAAAAACTGTTTTTT. The entire variable domain, with the rest obtained from reference TRBV16 and TRBJ1-4, is as follows: GEEVAQTPKHLVRGEGQKAKLYCAPIKGHSYVFWYQQVLKNEFKFLISFQNENVFDETGMPKERFSAKCLPNSPCSLEIQATKLEDSAVYFCASSQFVTNEKLFFGSGTQLSVL.

This chain joins TRBV20-1 and TRBJ1-5; D is perhaps TRBD1 (5 bases). The CDR3 length is 13 residues. Germline V gives CDR1 DFQATT, CDR2 SNEGSKA (reference sequence). The V end lost 2 bases, the J end lost 7 bases, and 12 bases lay between the germline ends. The CDR3 protein is CSARWREGQPQHF. CDR3 DNA: TGCAGTGCTAGATGGAGGGAGGGGCAGCCCCAGCATTTT.

This rearrangement joins TRBV5-1 to TRBJ1-2; 7 bases line up with TRBD1. CDR3 length equals 13 residues. The V segment lost 9 bases and the J segment 3 bases; nucleotides outside the gene matches: 8. Germline CDR1 SGHRS, CDR2 YFSETQ. The CDR3 sequence is CATQIDRDYGYTF. The DNA for the CDR3 is TGCGCCACCCAAATCGACAGGGACTATGGCTACACCTTC. Full variable domain (remainder filled in from reference TRBV5-1 and TRBJ1-2): KAGVTQTPRYLIKTRGQQVTLSCSPISGHRSVSWYQQTPGQGLQFLFEYFSETQRNKGNFPGRFSGRQFSNSRSEMNVSTLELGDSALYLCATQIDRDYGYTFGSGTRLTVV.

This clonotype was seen a few times. The chain links TRBV5-1 to TRBJ2-1; no definite D call. The CDR3 consists of 17 residues. Germline values: CDR1 SGHRS, CDR2 YFSETQ. Trimming took off 0 bases at V and 4 bases at J, with 17 bases between the two ends. The CDR3 sequence is CASSLVAATSNYNEQFF. CDR3 sequence (DNA): TGCGCCAGCAGCTTGGTGGCGGCCACCTCCAATTACAATGAGCAGTTCTTC.

This clonotype was observed a handful of times. The chain employs TRBV12-3 or TRBV12-4 and TRBJ2-5, with unresolved D. V lost 5 bases, J lost 3 bases, and 10 bases lay in between. This CDR3 comprises 13 residues. Here the CDR3 reads CASSVSAEETQYF. For the CDR3, the DNA is TGTGCCAGCAGTGTGAGCGCGGAAGAGACCCAGTACTTC.

This chain connects TRBV4-3 to TRBJ2-3; D gene uncertain. CDR1 is LGHNA and CDR2 is YSLEER in the germline V gene. The CDR3 length is 12 residues. The V end lost 0 bases, the J end lost 9 bases, and 7 bases lay between the germline ends. Written as DNA, the CDR3 is TGCGCCAGCAGCCAAGATCGCAGCACGCAGTATTTT. Protein product: CASSQDRSTQYF.

This clonotype has a handful of counts. This chain links TRBV4-3 with TRBJ1-6; tentative D call: TRBD1 (6 bases). Trimming left V 1 base short and J 8 bases short, with 15 bases between. Germline loops: CDR1 LGHNA, CDR2 YSLEER. This CDR3 is 16 amino acids long. CDR3 nucleotides: TGCGCCAGCAGCCAAGCTAGGGGGGGAGTTGATTCACCCCTCCACTTT. Translated: CASSQARGGVDSPLHF.

The chain couples TRBV20-1 to TRBJ2-6, with TRBD1 identical over 7 bases. After removal of 3 bases from V and 0 bases from J, the junction contained 5 bases not matched to a gene. Germline-derived CDR1 and CDR2 are DFQATT and SNEGSKA (reference sequence). This CDR3 has 16 amino acids. This chain's CDR3 is CSASADRVSGANVLTF. The CDR3 DNA is TGCAGTGCTAGTGCAGACAGGGTCTCTGGGGCCAACGTCCTGACTTTC.

This clonotype has more than one count but fewer than ten. The chain carries TRBV5-6 and TRBJ1-1, with a weak D call TRBD1 (5 bases). Germline CDR1 is SGHDT and CDR2 is YYEEEE. The CDR3 spans 14 residues. Trimming shortened V by 4 bases and J by 6 bases, and 16 bases separated the two germline ends. CDR3 coding DNA: TGTGCCAGCAGCAGAGGGGCTGGACGATCTGAAGCTTTCTTT. It is translated as CASSRGAGRSEAFF.

A word on this clonotype: A much more abundant neighbour one base away suggests this may be a read error. The rearrangement links TRBV29-1 to TRBJ2-1, with TRBD1 as a possible D gene (5 bases). The DNA end favors TRBJ2-7, so the J call may be wrong. The CDR3 contains 14 residues. From germline, CDR1 is SQVTM and CDR2 ANQGSEA. The CDR3 nucleotides are TGCAGCGTTGAAGGGACACGCTCCTACAATGAGCAGTACTTC. Translation: CSVEGTRSYNEQYF.

The V call is TRBV21-1, the J call TRBJ1-6. TRBV21-1 is deemed a pseudogene. The CDR3 is 16 amino acids. The CDR3 DNA reads as TGTGCCAGCAGCCCGACACTCCACTCCTATAATTCACCCCTCCACTTT. Protein sequence: CASSPTLHSYNSPLHF.

This clonotype was recorded a few times. V usage is TRBV12-3 or TRBV12-4 and J usage is TRBJ1-6, with D hard to call. Trimming pared 5 bases from V and 9 bases from J, leaving 17 bases between. The CDR3 consists of 15 residues. CDR3 protein: CASSPGEGSGSPLHF. In DNA, the CDR3 is TGTGCCAGCAGTCCCGGGGAGGGCTCCGGTTCACCCCTCCACTTT.

This clonotype was detected a few times. This chain links TRBV28 with TRBJ2-3, with D perhaps TRBD1 (6 bases). The CDR3 covers 12 residues. The V end lost 10 bases, the J end lost 2 bases, and 10 bases lay between the germline ends. Germline V gene lookup returns CDR1 MDHEN and CDR2 SYDVKM. CDR3 in DNA: TGTGCCACCCAGGGGCTCACAGATACGCAGTATTTT. Translating gives CATQGLTDTQYF.